This T cell receptor beta chain was found in a study of cytomegalovirus exposure and HLA in healthy donors. PCR employed 60 Vbeta and 13 Jbeta primers. This table comes from immunoSEQ multiplex PCR, and its TCRdb copy is limited to in-frame clones, with some not included. The repertoire holds about 120,000 clones, with around three quarters as singletons. The study, taken as a whole, reports: At a 0.05 false discovery rate, a later analysis found 18,000 or so TCR beta sequences to be associated with HLA alleles.

The CDR3 totals 18 residues. Germline CDR1 and CDR2: LGHNA and YSLEER. On this clone: Its specificity is unknown.

The origin of this receptor is a man aged 30 to 45 in good health and CMV-seropositive. The chain has TRBV4-3 and TRBJ2-5, with 13 positions matching TRBD2. The J call is doubtful: the DNA matches TRBJ2-7 better. The sequenced material came from PBMCs. For the CDR3, the DNA is TGCGCCAGCAGCCAAGATATCGGGACTAGCGGGAACATTTACGAGCAGTACTTC. Translating gives CASSQDIGTSGNIYEQYF.